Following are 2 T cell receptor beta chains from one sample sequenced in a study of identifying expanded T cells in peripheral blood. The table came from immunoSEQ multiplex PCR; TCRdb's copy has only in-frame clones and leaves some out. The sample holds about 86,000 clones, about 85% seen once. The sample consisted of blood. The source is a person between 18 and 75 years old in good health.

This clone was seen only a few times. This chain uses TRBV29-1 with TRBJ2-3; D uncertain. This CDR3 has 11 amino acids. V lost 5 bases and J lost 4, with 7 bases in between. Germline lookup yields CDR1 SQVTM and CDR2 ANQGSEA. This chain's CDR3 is CSVLVADTQYF. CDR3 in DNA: TGCAGCGTTTTAGTCGCAGATACGCAGTATTTT.

Here the CDR3 reads CASSKRTGDGQPQHF. In DNA, the CDR3 is TGTGCCAGCAGCAAACGGACAGGGGATGGTCAGCCCCAGCATTTT. The rearrangement uses TRBV7-2 and TRBJ1-5; 9 positions agree with TRBD1. This CDR3 is built from 15 residues. Looked up from germline, CDR1 is SGHTA and CDR2 is FQGNSA. V dropped 5 bases and J dropped 6; count of bases not matched to a gene: 8. The whole variable domain, filled in from reference TRBV7-2 and TRBJ1-5, reads GAGVSQSPSNKVTEKGKDVELRCDPISGHTALYWYRQSLGQGLEFLIYFQGNSAPDKSGLPSDRFSAERTGGSVSTLTIQRTQQEDSAVYLCASSKRTGDGQPQHFGDGTRLSIL.